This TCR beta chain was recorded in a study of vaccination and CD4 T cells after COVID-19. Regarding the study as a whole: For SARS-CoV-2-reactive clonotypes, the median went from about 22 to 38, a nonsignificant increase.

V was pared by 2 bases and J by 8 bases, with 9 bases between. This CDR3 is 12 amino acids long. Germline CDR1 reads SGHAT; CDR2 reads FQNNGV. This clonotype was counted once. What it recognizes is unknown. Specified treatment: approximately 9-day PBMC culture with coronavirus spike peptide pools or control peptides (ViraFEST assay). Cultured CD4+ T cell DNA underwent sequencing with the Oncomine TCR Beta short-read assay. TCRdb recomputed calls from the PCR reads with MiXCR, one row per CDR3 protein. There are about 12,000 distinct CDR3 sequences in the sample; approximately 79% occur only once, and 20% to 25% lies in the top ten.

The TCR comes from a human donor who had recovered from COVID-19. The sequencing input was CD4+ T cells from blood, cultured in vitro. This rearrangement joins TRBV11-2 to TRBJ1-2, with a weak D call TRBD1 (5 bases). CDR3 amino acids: CASSLMGGGYTF. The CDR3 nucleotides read TGTGCCAGCAGCTTAATGGGGGGAGGCTACACCTTC. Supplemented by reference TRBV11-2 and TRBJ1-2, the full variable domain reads EAGVAQSPRYKIIEKRQSVAFWCNPISGHATLYWYQQILGQGPKLLIQFQNNGVVDDSQLPKDRFSAERLKGVDSTLKIQPAKLEDSAVYLCASSLMGGGYTFGSGTRLTVV.